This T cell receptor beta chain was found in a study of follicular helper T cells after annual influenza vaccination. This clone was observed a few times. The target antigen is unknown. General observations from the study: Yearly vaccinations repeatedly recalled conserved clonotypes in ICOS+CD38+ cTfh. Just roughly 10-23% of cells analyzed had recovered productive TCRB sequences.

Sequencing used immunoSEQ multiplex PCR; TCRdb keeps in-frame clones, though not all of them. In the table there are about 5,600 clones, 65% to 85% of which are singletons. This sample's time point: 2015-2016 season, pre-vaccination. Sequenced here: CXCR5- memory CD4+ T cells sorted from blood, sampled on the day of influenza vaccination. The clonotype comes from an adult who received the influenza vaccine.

CDR3 sequence (DNA): TGTGCCAGCAGCCCTAATCGGGAGGGATTGGGCTACACCTTC. Its protein product is CASSPNREGLGYTF. The J gene is TRBJ1-2, the V gene TRBV6-5; no reliable D call. The CDR3 has 14 amino acids. Germline CDR1 is MNHEY and CDR2 is SVGAGI. V was cut by 6 bases and J by 8 bases, with 19 bases left in between.